This T cell receptor beta chain was sequenced for a study of CD8 T cells in Susac syndrome. RNA, at about 0.5 to 1 ug, was reverse transcribed with random hexamers. The method of amplification for TCR beta CDR3 was immunoSEQ multiplex PCR, covering 54 Vbeta and 13 Jbeta. TCRdb reanalysed the immunoSEQ multiplex PCR reads using MiXCR and keeps one entry per CDR3 protein. In the table there are about 120,000 distinct CDR3 sequences, approximately 90% of which are singletons. Points on this clonotype: Its target is unknown.

Study-wide results and limits: The study recognized that its TCR sequencing and HLA analysis covered a relatively small number of individuals.

Sequencing of TCR beta, carried out with a high-throughput approach, was applied to CD8+ and CD4+ T cells from the blood. FACS was used to enrich TEMRA cells, whereas the CD8+ and CD4+ T cells were obtained by negative isolation. CDR3 length: 14 residues. Germline V CDR1 and CDR2: SEHNR, FQNEAQ (reference sequence). V lost 5 bases and J 1 base, leaving 11 bases between the germline ends. The receptor comes from a human donor in good health. Input material: CD8+ T cells from PBMCs. The chain joins TRBV7-9 to TRBJ2-5, with D uncertain. Here the CDR3 DNA reads TGTGCCAGCAGCCCCCGTGAACGCCAAGAGACCCAGTACTTC. Translated: CASSPRERQETQYF.